The 27 T cell receptor beta chains reported below all come from one sample, sequenced in a study of molecular identifiers for immune sequencing clone quantification. From the PCR reads, TCRdb called clonotypes with MiXCR, one entry per CDR3 protein. Of about 500,000 distinct CDR3 sequences detected, around 23% appear once; the ten largest clones hold 0.7% to 0.9%. Sample: naive CD8+ T cells from blood, with Jurkat cell RNA spiked in. Noted subset: FACS-sorted CD8+CD4-CCR7+CD45RA+ naive T cells. The receptors originated from a human donor in good health. Some libraries in this study had Jurkat cell RNA spiked in.

In regard to this clonotype: One junction end disagrees with the germline gene, perhaps due to a read error. This sequence joins TRBV24-1 and TRBJ1-1, with D tentatively TRBD1 (5 bases). CDR3 length: 14 residues. Germline CDR1 reads KGHDR; CDR2 reads SFDVKD. The CDR3 sequence is CATSEGRANAEAFF. For the CDR3, the DNA is TGTGCCACCAGTGAAGGCAGGGCGAACGCTGAAGCTTTCTTT.

Regarding this clonotype: At one end the junction does not follow the germline gene, possibly because of a read error. The gene calls are TRBV19 and TRBJ2-3, with unresolved D. The CDR3 runs 13 residues. Germline V gene data show CDR1 as LNHDA and CDR2 as SQIVND (reference sequence). CDR3 coding DNA: TGTGCCAGTAGTAGGAGCGTAGCAGATACGCAGGATTTT. It is translated as CASSRSVADTQDF.

The rearrangement links TRBV10-3 to TRBJ1-6, with 8 positions matching TRBD1. V shed 6 bases and J 5 bases; nucleotides not matched to a gene: 9. Germline V gene lookup returns CDR1 ENHRY and CDR2 SYGVKD. The CDR3 contains 16 residues. Written as DNA, the CDR3 is TGTGCCATCAGAGGCGACAGGGGTGGCCATAATTCACCCCTCCACTTT. Translating gives CAIRGDRGGHNSPLHF.

This clonotype showed up just a few times. The chain is built from TRBV7-9 and TRBJ2-2; TRBD1 agrees at 11 bases. Germline CDR1 and CDR2: SEHNR and FQNEAQ (reference sequence). The J segment lost 4 bases and the V segment lost 5 bases, leaving 6 bases of the junction unmatched. The CDR3 covers 16 residues. The CDR3, as DNA: TGTGCCAGCAGCCCTACGGACAGGGGGCCCACCGGGGAGCTGTTTTTT. It codes for CASSPTDRGPTGELFF. Variable domain in full (rest from reference TRBV7-9 and TRBJ2-2): DTGVSQNPRHKITKRGQNVTFRCDPISEHNRLYWYRQTLGQGPEFLTYFQNEAQLEKSRLLSDRFSAERPKGSFSTLEIQRTEQGDSAMYLCASSPTDRGPTGELFFGEGSRLTVL.

The sample holds many counts of this clonotype. V gene TRBV6-5 combines with J gene TRBJ2-5; no clear D gene. The CDR3 runs 13 residues. The V gene's germline CDR1 is MNHEY and CDR2 SVGAGI. The V end lost 2 bases, the J end lost 4 bases, and 8 bases lay between the germline ends. CDR3 protein: CASSYRPSETQYF. The CDR3 DNA follows: TGTGCCAGCAGTTACCGACCGTCAGAGACCCAGTACTTC.

This clonotype was seen more than once but under ten times. This CDR3 is CASSVGGQHNQPQHF. The CDR3 DNA reads TGTGCCAGCAGCGTAGGAGGACAGCACAATCAGCCCCAGCATTTT. This rearrangement joins TRBV9 to TRBJ1-5, with D possibly being TRBD1 (6 bases). The germline V and J ends were trimmed by 0 bases and 3 bases, with 10 bases remaining between them. This CDR3 spans 15 amino acids. The germline gives CDR1 SGDLS, CDR2 YYNGEE.

This clonotype was detected only a few times. The chain joins TRBV27 to TRBJ1-1; 11 bases match TRBD1. The CDR3 is 16 residues long. Unmatched junction bases numbered 10, after V lost 6 bases and J lost 4 bases. Germline V gene data show CDR1 as MNHEY and CDR2 as SMNVEV (reference sequence). In nucleotides, the CDR3 is TGTGCCAGCAGATCAGGACAGGGGGCGGTTTTCACTGAAGCTTTCTTT. Translation: CASRSGQGAVFTEAFF.

The chain has TRBV5-5 and TRBJ2-1, with D possibly being TRBD1 or TRBD2 (5 bases each). In germline, CDR1 is SGHKS, CDR2 YYEKEE (reference sequence). The ends were cut back, 3 bases at V and 1 base at J, with 14 bases in the middle. CDR3 length equals 16 residues. The CDR3 sequence is CASSSRGAPSYNEQFF. CDR3 nucleotides: TGTGCCAGCAGCTCTAGAGGGGCCCCGTCCTACAATGAGCAGTTCTTC.

This clonotype appeared many times. This rearrangement joins TRBV4-2 to TRBJ2-3; tentative D call: TRBD1 (6 bases). The V gene's germline CDR1 is LGHNA and CDR2 YNFKEQ. The V end lost 0 bases, the J end lost 0 bases, and 13 bases lay between the germline ends. This CDR3 has 17 amino acids. CDR3 sequence reads: CASSQEHGTTSTDTQYF. The CDR3 DNA follows: TGTGCCAGCAGCCAAGAGCACGGGACAACCAGCACAGATACGCAGTATTTT.

The genes are TRBV19 and TRBJ1-1; TRBD1 is a possible D gene (5 bases). The germline CDR1 and CDR2 sequences are LNHDA and SQIVND (reference sequence). This CDR3 comprises 12 residues. The V end was cut by 7 bases, the J end by 3 bases, with 9 bases between. This CDR3 reads CASIGGHTEAFF. The CDR3 DNA reads TGTGCCAGTATCGGGGGTCACACTGAAGCTTTCTTT.

This chain links TRBV15 with TRBJ2-5, with D unresolved. The CDR3 has 15 residues. V lost 1 base, J lost 2 bases, and 11 bases lay in between. CDR1 and CDR2 (germline): LNHNV, YYDKDF (reference sequence). The DNA of the CDR3 is TGTGCCACCAGCAGAGTACCGATTCTTCAAGAGACCCAGTACTTC. It codes for CATSRVPILQETQYF.

This clonotype has more than one count but fewer than ten. The V gene is TRBV30, the J gene TRBJ2-3; weak D call: TRBD2 (7 bases). CDR1 is GTSNPN and CDR2 is SVGIG in the germline V gene (reference sequence). The CDR3 is 16 amino acids. V lost 0 bases and J 1 base, leaving 14 bases between the germline ends. CDR3 sequence (DNA): TGTGCCTGGAGTGTGGGGGCGGGGAGGGGCACAGATACGCAGTATTTT. Its translation: CAWSVGAGRGTDTQYF.

The chain has TRBV4-3 and TRBJ2-7, with 8 nucleotides matching TRBD1. The J call may be mistaken, given a closer DNA end match to TRBJ2-1. The length of the CDR3 is 16 residues. The germline CDR1 and CDR2 sequences are LGHNA and YSLEER. CDR3 DNA: TGCGCCAGCAGCCCACGAATGGACAGGGCCTCCTACGAGCAGTTCTTC. Its protein product is CASSPRMDRASYEQFF.

This clonotype appeared a few times. The J gene is TRBJ2-3, the V gene TRBV6-2 or TRBV6-3; no definite D call. V was clipped by 7 bases and J by 2 bases, with 13 bases between them. CDR3 length: 14 amino acids. Germline assignment: CDR1 MNHEY and CDR2 SVGEGT. CDR3 in amino acids: CASTQLHATDTQYF. The CDR3 bases are TGTGCCAGCACCCAGCTCCACGCCACAGATACGCAGTATTTT.

This clonotype has more than one count but fewer than ten. The chain recombines TRBV7-3 with TRBJ2-1; 8 bases match TRBD2. CDR3 size: 15 residues. Trimming removed 4 bases from V and 4 bases from J; junction bases left unmatched: 6. Per germline, CDR1 SGHTA and CDR2 FQGTGA. Here the CDR3 reads CASSSVPGGYNEQFF. The CDR3, as DNA: TGTGCCAGCAGCTCGGTTCCGGGAGGGTACAATGAGCAGTTCTTC.

This clonotype was seen more than once but under ten times. The chain combines TRBV20-1 with TRBJ2-7, with D perhaps matching TRBD1 or TRBD2 (5 bases each). This CDR3 has 15 amino acids. Germline V lookup: CDR1 DFQATT, CDR2 SNEGSKA (reference sequence). Trimming stripped 0 bases from V and 2 bases from J, with 14 bases between. CDR3 loop: CSARDRQGDPYEQYF. The CDR3 nucleotides read TGCAGTGCTAGAGATAGGCAGGGAGATCCCTACGAGCAGTACTTC.

Only a few counts were recorded for this clonotype. The chain uses TRBV30 and TRBJ1-1; the D is unclear. The V gene's germline CDR1 is GTSNPN and CDR2 SVGIG (reference sequence). This CDR3 is built from 12 residues. V lost 0 bases, J lost 6 bases, and 8 bases lay in between. The CDR3 loop reads CAWSVIGAEAFF. The CDR3 region has the DNA TGTGCCTGGAGTGTAATCGGGGCTGAAGCTTTCTTT.

The V call is TRBV20-1, the J call TRBJ2-3; TRBD2 aligns across 14 bases. Germline CDR1 is DFQATT and CDR2 is SNEGSKA (reference sequence). Trimming took 3 bases from V and 2 from J; bases not matched to a gene: 10. The CDR3 length is 18 residues. The CDR3 DNA reads TGCAGTGCTAGTCCTCTACGGACTAGCGGGAGGTACACAGATACGCAGTATTTT. It encodes CSASPLRTSGRYTDTQYF.

This clonotype appeared a single time. V is TRBV13 and J is TRBJ2-7; TRBD2 is a possible D gene (5 bases). Germline loops: CDR1 PRHDT, CDR2 FYEKMQ (reference sequence). Trimming pared 5 bases from V and 2 bases from J, leaving 13 bases between. CDR3 length: 14 amino acids. This CDR3 is CASSPRGRPYEQYF. As DNA, the CDR3 is TGTGCCAGCAGCCCCCGGGGTCGGCCCTACGAGCAGTACTTC.

The chain combines TRBV2 with TRBJ1-2; 8 nucleotides line up with TRBD1. The CDR3 has 15 amino acids. CDR1 and CDR2 from the germline V gene are SNHLY and FYNNEI. The V segment lost 1 base and the J segment 5 bases; nucleotides outside the gene matches: 6. CDR3 sequence (DNA): TGTGCCAGCAGTGAAGTGGCAGGGGGCTGGTATGGCTACACCTTC. Translating it yields CASSEVAGGWYGYTF.

As concerns this clonotype: It is likely a read error, because the conserved phenylalanine at the end of the CDR3 is missing. The chain couples TRBV5-3 to TRBJ1-1; D ambiguous. TRBV5-3 is sorted into the ORF group, with uncertain function. The CDR3 loop spans 12 amino acids. Here the CDR3 reads CASSLGWTEAFY. CDR3 sequence (DNA): TGTGCCAGCAGCTTGGGGTGGACTGAAGCTTTCTAT.

This rearrangement joins TRBV6-5 to TRBJ2-1; 8 bases line up with TRBD1. V lost 6 bases, J lost 8 bases, and 9 bases stayed unmatched. Germline loops: CDR1 MNHEY, CDR2 SVGAGI. This CDR3 is built from 14 residues. The chain's CDR3 is CASSPDRGGDEQFF. The CDR3 nucleotides read TGTGCCAGCAGCCCTGACAGGGGCGGGGATGAGCAGTTCTTC.

As to this clonotype: Here the CDR3 omits its conserved ending phenylalanine or tryptophan, so a read error is the likely source. V and J are TRBV19 and TRBJ1-2; D unresolved. Looked up from germline, CDR1 is LNHDA and CDR2 is SQIVND (reference sequence). This CDR3 comprises 13 residues. Deletions cut 3 bases from V and 3 bases from J, with 8 bases between. The CDR3 loop reads CASSINQDYGYTY. Written as DNA, the CDR3 is TGTGCCAGTAGTATTAACCAGGACTATGGCTACACCTAC.

In this sample, this clonotype turned up a few times. Possible read error: a much larger clone is one base away. This sequence joins TRBV29-1 and TRBJ2-3; D unclear. V dropped 4 bases and J dropped 4 bases, with 15 bases sitting between them. Germline CDR1 and CDR2: SQVTM and ANQGSEA. The CDR3 length is 14 residues. The CDR3 sequence: CSVAPPLEADTQYF. In DNA form, the CDR3 reads TGCAGCGTTGCCCCACCCCTCGAAGCAGATACGCAGTATTTT.

This clonotype was picked up a small number of times. This chain joins TRBV12-3 or TRBV12-4 and TRBJ1-3; 11 bases map to TRBD1. The V gene end was trimmed by 5 bases and the J gene end by 1 base; junction bases not matched to a gene: 13. The CDR3 spans 19 residues. CDR3 region: CASSTTTPDRGHSGNTIYF. The DNA of the CDR3 is TGTGCCAGCAGTACAACCACCCCGGACAGGGGGCATTCTGGAAACACCATATATTTT.

V and J are TRBV7-3 and TRBJ1-2; weak D call: TRBD1 (5 bases). The CDR3 loop spans 13 amino acids. Per germline, CDR1 SGHTA and CDR2 FQGTGA. V lost 4 bases and J lost 6, with 12 bases in between. The DNA of the CDR3 is TGTGCCAGCAGCTCTCTAGGAGGGGATGGCTACACCTTC. Its protein product is CASSSLGGDGYTF.

This clonotype was counted ten times or more. V and J are TRBV21-1 and TRBJ1-4; the DNA was not compared with TRBD1, the D call given in the table. TRBV21-1 is annotated as a pseudogene. CDR3 length: 13 residues. The CDR3 spells CASSTTDRQTLFF. CDR3 DNA: TGTGCCAGCAGCACGACGGACAGACAAACACTGTTTTTT.